This record concerns one T cell receptor (beta chain) sequence. This specimen belongs to a study of blood T cell repertoires in COVID-19. The overall study: In each case, the material was cDNA or gDNA derived from T cells, B-cell-depleted T cells, or PBMCs.

Per the study methods: Estimated nucleated cell counts came from reference gene primer amplification. Using immunoSEQ multiplex PCR, the repertoire was profiled, and TCRdb retains in-frame clones only, with some absent. V, J and clone size are taken as reported in that table, and D and trimming were inferred from the DNA itself. The sample holds under 50,000 clones, about 87% seen once. Germline V gene sequence: CDR1 SGHRS, CDR2 YFSETQ. This CDR3 region has 15 residues. Trimming removed 1 base at V and 0 bases at J, with 10 bases between. The sample comprised peripheral blood. The clonotype originates from a human donor in a cohort sampled during active COVID-19. The chain is built from TRBV5-1 and TRBJ1-1, with D maybe TRBD1 (6 bases). This chain's CDR3 is CASSLMDSMNTEAFF. The CDR3 coding sequence is TGCGCCAGCAGCTTGATGGACAGTATGAACACTGAAGCTTTCTTT.